The rows below give T cell receptor beta chains drawn from one sample of a study of shared clonotypes between healthy human individuals. Sequenced by immunoSEQ multiplex PCR; TCRdb stores in-frame clones only, minus some. This sample carries approximately 2.3 million clones, 90% to 95% of them seen once, and the ten largest clones take about 0.41%. Sequenced material: naive CD4+ T cells from PBMCs. Receptor source: a young man in good health. Some clones in this sample may be carry-over from other donors' samples. Both conserved end residues are part of each CDR3. The order of the fields is J gene, V gene, D gene, CDR3 length, clone size, CDR3 protein, CDR3 DNA. A D gene is named only where the DNA matches it firmly. Size is stated for part of the rows, as once, few or many counts, or as a class when the clone is expanded.

J: TRBJ2-1; V: TRBV7-2; D: .; length: 16; size: .; CDR3: CASSLFRSSLWYEQFF; DNA: TGTGCCAGCAGCTTATTTCGATCTAGTCTGTGGTATGAGCAGTTCTTC
J: TRBJ2-1; V: TRBV29-1; D: TRBD1; length: 15; size: .; CDR3: CSVRGGDSRDNEQFF; DNA: TGCAGCGTCCGGGGTGGGGACAGTCGCGACAATGAGCAGTTCTTC
J: TRBJ2-2; V: TRBV27; D: .; length: 15; size: .; CDR3: CASSLLGKNTGELFF; DNA: TGTGCCAGCAGTTTATTGGGGAAAAACACCGGGGAGCTGTTTTTT
J: TRBJ1-1; V: TRBV6-5; D: .; length: 15; size: .; CDR3: CASSYSGLGGTEAFF; DNA: TGTGCCAGCAGTTACTCGGGGTTGGGGGGCACTGAAGCTTTCTTT
J: TRBJ2-5; V: TRBV18; D: .; length: 14; size: .; CDR3: CASSPPKGAQTQYF; DNA: TGTGCCAGCTCACCACCGAAGGGAGCGCAGACCCAGTACTTC
J: TRBJ1-1; V: TRBV28; D: .; length: 13; size: few; CDR3: CASRLDMNTEAFF; DNA: TGTGCCAGCAGGTTGGACATGAACACTGAAGCTTTCTTT
J: TRBJ1-5; V: TRBV16; D: .; length: 14; size: .; CDR3: CASSQTWESQPQHF; DNA: TGTGCCAGCAGCCAGACCTGGGAGAGCCAGCCCCAGCATTTT
J: TRBJ1-2; V: TRBV7-2; D: .; length: 16; size: .; CDR3: CASSLGRVTGNYGYTF; DNA: TGTGCCAGCAGCTTAGGCCGGGTGACTGGGAACTATGGCTACACCTTC
J: TRBJ1-3; V: TRBV13; D: .; length: 14; size: .; CDR3: CASSTSGSGNTIYF; DNA: TGTGCCAGCTCAACTTCGGGCAGTGGAAACACCATATATTTT
J: TRBJ1-3; V: TRBV7-3; D: .; length: 15; size: .; CDR3: CASSPPVFSGNTIYF; DNA: TGTGCCAGCAGCCCCCCTGTATTCTCTGGAAACACCATATATTTT
J: TRBJ2-1; V: TRBV12-5; D: .; length: 14; size: .; CDR3: CASGLGTRTSEQFF; DNA: TGTGCTAGTGGTTTGGGCACCAGGACGTCTGAGCAGTTCTTC
J: TRBJ1-2; V: TRBV11-2; D: .; length: 14; size: .; CDR3: CASSLSQGLYGYTF; DNA: TGTGCCAGCAGCTTAAGTCAGGGCCTCTATGGCTACACCTTC
J: TRBJ1-5; V: TRBV6-6; D: TRBD1; length: 15; size: .; CDR3: CASSFRGVSNQPQHF; DNA: TGTGCCAGCAGCTTCAGGGGGGTGAGCAATCAGCCCCAGCATTTT
J: TRBJ2-1; V: TRBV19; D: TRBD1; length: 16; size: .; CDR3: CASSILQGALGNEQFF; DNA: TGTGCCAGTAGTATACTTCAGGGGGCCCTGGGGAATGAGCAGTTCTTC
J: TRBJ2-5; V: TRBV5-1; D: .; length: 14; size: .; CDR3: CASSLLGEQETQYF; DNA: TGCGCCAGCAGCTTGTTAGGGGAACAAGAGACCCAGTACTTC
J: TRBJ2-1; V: TRBV4-1; D: .; length: 13; size: .; CDR3: CASSHFSDDEQFF; DNA: TGCGCCAGCAGCCACTTTAGTGATGATGAGCAGTTCTTC
J: TRBJ1-1; V: TRBV28; D: .; length: 13; size: .; CDR3: CASSRLPNTEAFF; DNA: TGTGCCAGCAGTCGCCTTCCGAACACTGAAGCTTTCTTT
J: TRBJ1-3; V: TRBV28; D: TRBD1; length: 15; size: once; CDR3: CASSPGTGSGNTIYF; DNA: TGTGCCAGCAGTCCCGGGACAGGGTCTGGAAACACCATATATTTT
J: TRBJ1-1; V: TRBV15; D: .; length: 12; size: .; CDR3: CATSRINIEAFF; DNA: TGTGCCACCAGCAGAATCAACATTGAAGCTTTCTTT
J: TRBJ1-4; V: TRBV27; D: .; length: 19; size: .; CDR3: CASTSSGRWGWSTNEKLFF; DNA: TGTGCCAGCACAAGTTCGGGTCGATGGGGTTGGTCAACTAATGAAAAACTGTTTTTT
J: TRBJ1-2; V: TRBV2; D: TRBD1; length: 15; size: .; CDR3: CASSRGQGPTYGYTF; DNA: TGTGCCAGCAGTCGAGGACAGGGCCCCACTTATGGCTACACCTTC
J: TRBJ2-3; V: TRBV5-1; D: .; length: 13; size: .; CDR3: CASSFGATDTQYF; DNA: TGCGCCAGCAGCTTTGGGGCCACAGATACGCAGTATTTT
J: TRBJ1-3; V: TRBV30; D: .; length: 15; size: .; CDR3: CAWTLGGARGNTIYF; DNA: TGTGCCTGGACCCTAGGGGGGGCGAGGGGAAACACCATATATTTT
J: TRBJ1-1; V: TRBV2; D: .; length: 14; size: .; CDR3: CASRTGWGNTEAFF; DNA: TGTGCCAGCAGAACAGGGTGGGGGAACACTGAAGCTTTCTTT
J: TRBJ2-3; V: TRBV5-6; D: TRBD1; length: 14; size: .; CDR3: CASSSKTGADTQYF; DNA: TGTGCCAGCAGCTCCAAAACAGGGGCAGATACGCAGTATTTT
J: TRBJ2-1; V: TRBV10-2; D: TRBD2; length: 15; size: .; CDR3: CASSLTSGSYNEQFF; DNA: TGCGCCAGCAGTCTGACTAGCGGGAGCTACAATGAGCAGTTCTTC
J: TRBJ2-1; V: TRBV30; D: .; length: 14; size: .; CDR3: CAWMNLWGAGEQFF; DNA: TGTGCCTGGATGAACCTATGGGGGGCGGGTGAGCAGTTCTTC
J: TRBJ1-2; V: TRBV10-2; D: .; length: 17; size: .; CDR3: CASSEPDGLLSRYGYTF; DNA: TGCGCCAGCAGTGAGCCCGACGGCCTTCTTTCACGGTATGGCTACACCTTC
J: TRBJ2-1; V: TRBV5-8; D: .; length: 13; size: .; CDR3: CASRTGPNNEQFF; DNA: TGTGCCAGCAGGACCGGTCCGAACAATGAGCAGTTCTTC
J: TRBJ2-1; V: TRBV5-1; D: TRBD2; length: 18; size: .; CDR3: CASSPSGTSVAAYNEQFF; DNA: TGCGCCAGCAGCCCCTCCGGGACTAGCGTGGCGGCGTACAATGAGCAGTTCTTC
J: TRBJ2-7; V: TRBV30; D: TRBD1; length: 15; size: .; CDR3: CAWSGETGYPDEQYF; DNA: TGTGCCTGGAGTGGGGAGACAGGGTACCCTGACGAGCAGTACTTC
J: TRBJ2-5; V: TRBV6-5; D: TRBD2; length: 13; size: .; CDR3: CASMKRDGETQYF; DNA: TGTGCCAGCATGAAGCGGGATGGGGAGACCCAGTACTTC
J: TRBJ1-2; V: TRBV6-5; D: TRBD1; length: 15; size: .; CDR3: CASSRTDRGNYGYTF; DNA: TGTGCCAGCAGCCGTACGGACAGGGGAAACTATGGCTACACCTTC
J: TRBJ2-1; V: TRBV30; D: .; length: 15; size: .; CDR3: CAWTSRQVPYNEQFF; DNA: TGTGCCTGGACCTCAAGGCAGGTTCCTTACAATGAGCAGTTCTTC
J: TRBJ2-3; V: TRBV4-1; D: .; length: 15; size: .; CDR3: CASSPQGREVDTQYF; DNA: TGCGCCAGCAGCCCCCAGGGACGGGAAGTGGATACGCAGTATTTT
J: TRBJ1-5; V: TRBV19; D: .; length: 15; size: .; CDR3: CASSPIGGGNQPQHF; DNA: TGTGCCAGTAGCCCGATCGGGGGAGGCAATCAGCCCCAGCATTTT
J: TRBJ2-3; V: TRBV10-3; D: TRBD2; length: 15; size: .; CDR3: CAISAPGGRTDTQYF; DNA: TGTGCCATCAGCGCTCCCGGCGGGAGAACAGATACGCAGTATTTT
J: TRBJ2-7; V: TRBV6-1; D: .; length: 13; size: .; CDR3: CASSEARVFEQYF; DNA: TGTGCCAGCAGTGAAGCCAGAGTTTTCGAGCAGTACTTC
J: TRBJ1-5; V: TRBV18; D: .; length: 15; size: .; CDR3: CASSPLEGSNQPQHF; DNA: TGTGCCAGCTCACCATTAGAGGGGAGCAATCAGCCCCAGCATTTT
J: TRBJ1-5; V: TRBV13; D: .; length: 13; size: .; CDR3: CASSLGRFQPQHF; DNA: TGTGCCAGCAGCTTAGGGAGGTTCCAGCCCCAGCATTTT
J: TRBJ1-4; V: TRBV28; D: .; length: 11; size: .; CDR3: CATANYEKLFF; DNA: TGTGCCACCGCAAACTATGAAAAACTGTTTTTT
J: TRBJ1-4; V: TRBV5-1; D: .; length: 14; size: once; CDR3: CASSLGPANEKLFF; DNA: TGCGCCAGCAGCTTGGGACCGGCTAATGAAAAACTGTTTTTT
J: TRBJ1-2; V: TRBV7-9; D: TRBD1; length: 16; size: .; CDR3: CASSSMTGVHYYGYTF; DNA: TGTGCCAGCAGCTCGATGACAGGGGTTCATTACTATGGCTACACCTTC
J: TRBJ1-1; V: TRBV19; D: TRBD1; length: 16; size: .; CDR3: CASSILQGARSTEAFF; DNA: TGTGCCAGTAGTATTCTGCAGGGGGCGAGATCCACTGAAGCTTTCTTT
J: TRBJ2-5; V: TRBV7-2; D: .; length: 15; size: .; CDR3: CASSRPSSAQGTQYF; DNA: TGTGCCAGCAGCCGTCCCTCTAGCGCCCAAGGGACCCAGTACTTC
J: TRBJ1-2; V: TRBV27; D: .; length: 13; size: .; CDR3: CASSFGGHYGYTF; DNA: TGTGCCAGCAGTTTCGGGGGGCACTATGGCTACACCTTC
J: TRBJ2-3; V: TRBV5-1; D: TRBD1; length: 15; size: .; CDR3: CASSTTGVGTDTQYF; DNA: TGCGCCAGCAGCACTACAGGGGTTGGGACAGATACGCAGTATTTT
J: TRBJ1-1; V: TRBV5-1; D: .; length: 16; size: .; CDR3: CASSSSKTGLGGEAFF; DNA: TGCGCCAGCAGCTCGTCCAAGACAGGCCTCGGGGGTGAAGCTTTCTTT